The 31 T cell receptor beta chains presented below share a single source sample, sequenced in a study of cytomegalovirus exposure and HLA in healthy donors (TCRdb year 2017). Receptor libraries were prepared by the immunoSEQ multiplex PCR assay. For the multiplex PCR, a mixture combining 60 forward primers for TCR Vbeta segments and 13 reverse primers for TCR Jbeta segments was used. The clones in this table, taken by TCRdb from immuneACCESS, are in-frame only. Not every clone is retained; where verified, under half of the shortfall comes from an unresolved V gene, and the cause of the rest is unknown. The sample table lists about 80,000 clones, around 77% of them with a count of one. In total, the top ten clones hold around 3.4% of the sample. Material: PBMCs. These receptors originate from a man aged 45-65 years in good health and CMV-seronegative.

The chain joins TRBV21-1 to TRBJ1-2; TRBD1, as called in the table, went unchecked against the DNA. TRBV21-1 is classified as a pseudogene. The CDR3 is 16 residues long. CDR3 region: CASSSGPGEGDYGYTF. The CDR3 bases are TGTGCCAGCAGCAGTGGGCCCGGAGAGGGGGACTATGGCTACACCTTC.

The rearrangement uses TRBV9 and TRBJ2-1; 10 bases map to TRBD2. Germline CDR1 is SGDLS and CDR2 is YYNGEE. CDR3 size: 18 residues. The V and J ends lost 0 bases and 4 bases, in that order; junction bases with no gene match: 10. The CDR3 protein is CASSVAGPSGGLYNEQFF. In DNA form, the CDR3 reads TGTGCCAGCAGCGTAGCTGGGCCTAGCGGGGGCCTTTACAATGAGCAGTTCTTC.

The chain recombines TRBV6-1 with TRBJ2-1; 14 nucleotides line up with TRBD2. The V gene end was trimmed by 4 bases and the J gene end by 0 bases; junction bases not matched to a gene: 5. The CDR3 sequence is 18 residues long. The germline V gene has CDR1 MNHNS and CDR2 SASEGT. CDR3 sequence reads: CASSGTSGGRGSYNEQFF. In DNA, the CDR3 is TGTGCCAGCAGTGGGACTAGCGGGGGGCGCGGCTCCTACAATGAGCAGTTCTTC.

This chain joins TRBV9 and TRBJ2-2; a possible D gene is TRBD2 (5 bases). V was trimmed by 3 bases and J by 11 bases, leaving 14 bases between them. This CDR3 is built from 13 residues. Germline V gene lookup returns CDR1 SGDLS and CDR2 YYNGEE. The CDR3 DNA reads TGTGCCAGCAGCGAGTTGTTGGACTCCGAGCTGTTTTTT. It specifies CASSELLDSELFF. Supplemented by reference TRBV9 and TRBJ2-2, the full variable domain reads DSGVTQTPKHLITATGQRVTLRCSPRSGDLSVYWYQQSLDQGLQFLIQYYNGEERAKGNILERFSAQQFPDLHSELNLSSLELGDSALYFCASSELLDSELFFGEGSRLTVL.

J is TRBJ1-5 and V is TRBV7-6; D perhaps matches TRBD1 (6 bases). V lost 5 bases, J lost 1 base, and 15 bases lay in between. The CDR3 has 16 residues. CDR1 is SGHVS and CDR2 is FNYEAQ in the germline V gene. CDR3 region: CASSLGRTVSNQPQHF. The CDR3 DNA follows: TGTGCCAGCAGCCTAGGGAGGACAGTGAGCAATCAGCCCCAGCATTTT.

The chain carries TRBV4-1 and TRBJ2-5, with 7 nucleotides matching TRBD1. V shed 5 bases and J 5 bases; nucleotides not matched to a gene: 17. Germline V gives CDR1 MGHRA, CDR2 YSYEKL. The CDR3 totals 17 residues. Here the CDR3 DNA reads TGCGCCAGCAGCTCGACACCGGACAGGTCCAACGGGGAGACCCAGTACTTC. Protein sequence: CASSSTPDRSNGETQYF.

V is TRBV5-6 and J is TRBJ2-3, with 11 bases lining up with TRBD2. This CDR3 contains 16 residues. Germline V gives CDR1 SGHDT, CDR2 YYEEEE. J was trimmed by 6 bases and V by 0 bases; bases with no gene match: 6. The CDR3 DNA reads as TGTGCCAGCAGCTTGGGACTAGCGGGGTGGGGGGATACGCAGTATTTT. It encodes CASSLGLAGWGDTQYF.

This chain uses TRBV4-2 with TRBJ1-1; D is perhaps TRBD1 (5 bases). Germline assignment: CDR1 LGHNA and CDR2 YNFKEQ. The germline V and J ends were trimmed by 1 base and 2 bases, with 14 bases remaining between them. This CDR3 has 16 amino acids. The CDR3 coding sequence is TGTGCCAGCAGCCAAGGGGCGCAGGGCGGAAACACTGAAGCTTTCTTT. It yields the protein CASSQGAQGGNTEAFF.

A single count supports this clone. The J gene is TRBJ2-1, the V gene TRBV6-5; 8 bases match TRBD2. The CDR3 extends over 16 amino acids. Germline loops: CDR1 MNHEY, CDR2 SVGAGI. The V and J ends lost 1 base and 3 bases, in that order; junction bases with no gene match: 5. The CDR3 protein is CASSYYSGSSYNEQFF. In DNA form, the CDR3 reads TGTGCCAGCAGTTACTACAGCGGGAGCAGCTACAATGAGCAGTTCTTC.

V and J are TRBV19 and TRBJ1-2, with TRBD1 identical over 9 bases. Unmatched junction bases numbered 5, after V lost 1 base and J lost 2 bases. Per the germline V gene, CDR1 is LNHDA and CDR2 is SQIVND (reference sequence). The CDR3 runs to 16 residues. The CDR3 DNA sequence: TGTGCCAGTAGTATAGCTGTGACAGGGGGGAACTATGGCTACACCTTC. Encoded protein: CASSIAVTGGNYGYTF.

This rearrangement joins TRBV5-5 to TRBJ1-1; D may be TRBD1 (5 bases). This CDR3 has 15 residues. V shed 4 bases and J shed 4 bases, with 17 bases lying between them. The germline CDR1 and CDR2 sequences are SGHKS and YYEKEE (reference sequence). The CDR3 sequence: CASSPTGLQGTEAFF. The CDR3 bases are TGTGCCAGCAGCCCGACGGGCCTCCAGGGCACTGAAGCTTTCTTT.

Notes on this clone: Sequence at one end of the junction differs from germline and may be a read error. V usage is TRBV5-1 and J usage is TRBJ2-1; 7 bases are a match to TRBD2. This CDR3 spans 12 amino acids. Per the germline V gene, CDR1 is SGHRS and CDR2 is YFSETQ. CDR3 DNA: TGCGCCAGCACCTTGGCGGGAGCCGAGCAGTTCTTC. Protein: CASTLAGAEQFF.

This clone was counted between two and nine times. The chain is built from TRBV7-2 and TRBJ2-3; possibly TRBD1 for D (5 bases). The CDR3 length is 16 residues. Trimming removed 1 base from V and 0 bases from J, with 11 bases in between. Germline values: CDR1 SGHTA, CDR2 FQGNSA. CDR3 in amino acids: CASSLGWTLSTDTQYF. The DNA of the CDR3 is TGTGCCAGCAGCTTAGGCTGGACACTTAGCACAGATACGCAGTATTTT. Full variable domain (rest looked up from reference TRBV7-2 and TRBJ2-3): GAGVSQSPSNKVTEKGKDVELRCDPISGHTALYWYRQSLGQGLEFLIYFQGNSAPDKSGLPSDRFSAERTGGSVSTLTIQRTQQEDSAVYLCASSLGWTLSTDTQYFGPGTRLTVL.

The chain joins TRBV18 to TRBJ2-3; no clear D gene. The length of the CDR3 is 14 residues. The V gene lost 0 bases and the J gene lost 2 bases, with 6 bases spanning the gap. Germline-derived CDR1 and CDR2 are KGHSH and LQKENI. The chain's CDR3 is CASSPPLITDTQYF. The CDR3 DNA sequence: TGTGCCAGCTCACCACCATTAATCACAGATACGCAGTATTTT. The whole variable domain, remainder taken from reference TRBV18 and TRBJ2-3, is NAGVMQNPRHLVRRRGQEARLRCSPMKGHSHVYWYRQLPEEGLKFMVYLQKENIIDESGMPKERFSAEFPKEGPSILRIQQVVRGDSAAYFCASSPPLITDTQYFGPGTRLTVL.

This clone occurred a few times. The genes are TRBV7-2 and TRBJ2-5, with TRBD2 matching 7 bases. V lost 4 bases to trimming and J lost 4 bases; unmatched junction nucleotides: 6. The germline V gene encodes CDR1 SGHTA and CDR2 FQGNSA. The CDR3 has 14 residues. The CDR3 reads CASSSGGIVETQYF. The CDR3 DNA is TGTGCCAGCAGCTCGGGGGGTATTGTAGAGACCCAGTACTTC.

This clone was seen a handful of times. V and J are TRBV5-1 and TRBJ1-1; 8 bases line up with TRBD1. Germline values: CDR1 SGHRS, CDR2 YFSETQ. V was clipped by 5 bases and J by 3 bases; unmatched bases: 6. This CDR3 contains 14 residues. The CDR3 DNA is TGCGCCAGCAGTCGGACAGGGCTGGACACTGAAGCTTTCTTT. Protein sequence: CASSRTGLDTEAFF.

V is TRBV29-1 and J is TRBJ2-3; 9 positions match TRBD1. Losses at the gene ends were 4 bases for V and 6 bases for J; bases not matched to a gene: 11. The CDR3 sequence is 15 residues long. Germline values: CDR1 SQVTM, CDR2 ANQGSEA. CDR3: CSVGGLSDRGDTQYF. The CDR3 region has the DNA TGCAGCGTTGGCGGCCTATCCGACAGGGGGGATACGCAGTATTTT.

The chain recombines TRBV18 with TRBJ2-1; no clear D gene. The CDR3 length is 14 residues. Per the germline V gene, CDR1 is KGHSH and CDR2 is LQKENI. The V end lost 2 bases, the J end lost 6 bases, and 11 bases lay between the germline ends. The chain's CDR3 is CASSPKLQVNEQFF. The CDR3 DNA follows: TGTGCCAGCTCACCAAAACTTCAGGTCAATGAGCAGTTCTTC.

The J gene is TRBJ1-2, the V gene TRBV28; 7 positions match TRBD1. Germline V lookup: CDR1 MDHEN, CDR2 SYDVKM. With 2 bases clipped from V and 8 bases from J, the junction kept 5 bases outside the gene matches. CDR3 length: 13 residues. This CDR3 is CASSLPDRVGYTF. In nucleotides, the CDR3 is TGTGCCAGCAGTTTACCCGACAGGGTCGGCTACACCTTC.

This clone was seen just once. CDR3 coding DNA: TGTGCCTGGAGAGGACAGGGGGGCACCGGGGAGCTGTTTTTT. Translation gives CAWRGQGGTGELFF. The rearrangement links TRBV30 to TRBJ2-2; 10 nucleotides match TRBD1. V lost 3 bases, J lost 4 bases, and 2 bases stayed unmatched. Germline V CDR1 and CDR2: GTSNPN, SVGIG (reference sequence). This CDR3 has 14 amino acids.

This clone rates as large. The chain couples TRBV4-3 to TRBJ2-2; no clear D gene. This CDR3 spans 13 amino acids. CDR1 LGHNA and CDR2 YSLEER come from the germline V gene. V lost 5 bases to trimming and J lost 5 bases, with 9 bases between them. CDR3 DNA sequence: TGCGCCAGCAGCGTCACAGAGACCGGGGAGCTGTTTTTT. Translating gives CASSVTETGELFF.

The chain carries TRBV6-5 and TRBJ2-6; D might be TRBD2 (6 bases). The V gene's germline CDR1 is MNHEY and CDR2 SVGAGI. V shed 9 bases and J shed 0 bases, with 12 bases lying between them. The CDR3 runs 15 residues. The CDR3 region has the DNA TGTGCCAGTGCCGACGGGGGCTCTGGGGCCAACGTCCTGACTTTC. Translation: CASADGGSGANVLTF.

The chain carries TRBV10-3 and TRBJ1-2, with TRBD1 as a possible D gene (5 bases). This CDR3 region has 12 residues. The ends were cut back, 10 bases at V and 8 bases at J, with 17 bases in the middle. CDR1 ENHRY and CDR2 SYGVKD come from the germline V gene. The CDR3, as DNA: TGTGCCAGCCTGGGGACTGCTGGGGGCTACACCTTC. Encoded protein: CASLGTAGGYTF.

CDR3 sequence (DNA): TGTGCCAGCAGCCCGGGACTAGCGGGGGTAACCGGGGAGCTGTTTTTT. This encodes CASSPGLAGVTGELFF. V is TRBV5-5 and J is TRBJ2-2; TRBD2 agrees at 14 bases. The CDR3 loop spans 16 amino acids. The germline CDR1 and CDR2 sequences are SGHKS and YYEKEE (reference sequence). The V gene end was trimmed by 4 bases and the J gene end by 5 bases; junction bases not matched to a gene: 4.

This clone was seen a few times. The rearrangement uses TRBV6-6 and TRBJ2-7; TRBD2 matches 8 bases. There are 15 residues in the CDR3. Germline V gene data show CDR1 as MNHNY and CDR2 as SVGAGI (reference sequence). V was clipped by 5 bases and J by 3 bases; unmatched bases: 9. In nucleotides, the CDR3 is TGTGCCAGCAGTCGTACAGCGGGGGCCCGCTACGAGCAGTACTTC. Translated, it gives CASSRTAGARYEQYF.

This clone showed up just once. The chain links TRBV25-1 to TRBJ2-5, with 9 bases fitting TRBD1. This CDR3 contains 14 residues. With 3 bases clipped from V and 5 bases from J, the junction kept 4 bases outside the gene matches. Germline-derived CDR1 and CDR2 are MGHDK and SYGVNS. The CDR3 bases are TGTGCCAGCAGTGACCAAGACAGGGGGGAGACCCAGTACTTC. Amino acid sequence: CASSDQDRGETQYF.

CDR3: CASSPTGVNYGYTF. CDR3 sequence (DNA): TGTGCCAGCAGCCCGACAGGGGTGAATTATGGCTACACCTTC. The chain recombines TRBV28 with TRBJ1-2; 8 nucleotides align to TRBD1. Germline V gene data show CDR1 as MDHEN and CDR2 as SYDVKM. The CDR3 sequence is 14 residues long. The junction had 8 bases not matched to a gene; V was cut back by 6 bases and J by 5 bases.

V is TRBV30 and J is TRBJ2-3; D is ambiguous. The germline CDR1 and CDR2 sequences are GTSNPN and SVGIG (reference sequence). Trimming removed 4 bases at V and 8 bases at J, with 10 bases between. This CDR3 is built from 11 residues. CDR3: CAWKTGATQYF. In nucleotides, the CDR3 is TGTGCCTGGAAAACCGGTGCTACGCAGTATTTT.

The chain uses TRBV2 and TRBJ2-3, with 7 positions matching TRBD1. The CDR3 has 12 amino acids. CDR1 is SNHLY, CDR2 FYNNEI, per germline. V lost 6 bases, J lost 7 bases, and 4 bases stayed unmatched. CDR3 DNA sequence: TGTGCCAGCAGGAGGGACAGCAATACGCAGTATTTT. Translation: CASRRDSNTQYF. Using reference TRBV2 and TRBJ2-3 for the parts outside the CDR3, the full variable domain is EPEVTQTPSHQVTQMGQEVILRCVPISNHLYFYWYRQILGQKVEFLVSFYNNEISEKSEIFDDQFSVERPDGSNFTLKIRSTKLEDSAMYFCASRRDSNTQYFGPGTRLTVL.

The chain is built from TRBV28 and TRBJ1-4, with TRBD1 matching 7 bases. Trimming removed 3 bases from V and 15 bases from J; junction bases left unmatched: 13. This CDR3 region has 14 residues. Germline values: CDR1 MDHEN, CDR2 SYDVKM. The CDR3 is CASSFPRQGGMVFF. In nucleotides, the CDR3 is TGTGCCAGCAGTTTCCCCAGGCAGGGGGGTATGGTGTTTTTT.

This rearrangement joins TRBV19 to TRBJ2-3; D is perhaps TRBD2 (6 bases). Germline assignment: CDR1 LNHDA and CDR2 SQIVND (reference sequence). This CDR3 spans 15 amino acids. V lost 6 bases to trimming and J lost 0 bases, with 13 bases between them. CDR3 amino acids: CASSDRGTSTDTQYF. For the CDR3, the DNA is TGTGCCAGTAGCGACCGGGGGACTAGCACAGATACGCAGTATTTT.